The sequence of this TCR beta chain was determined in a study of memory CD4+ T cells and cytomegalovirus serostatus. In the study overall: Healthy Belgian adult donors included about nine CMV-positive and some 25 CMV-negative people.

The CDR3 spans 13 residues. Trimming shortened V by 4 bases and J by 2 bases, and 8 bases separated the two germline ends. Germline CDR1 is MGHRA and CDR2 is YSYEKL. Single viable CD3+CD4+CD8-CD45RO+ cells were sorted as the memory CD4+ T cells. Using immunoSEQ multiplex PCR, the repertoire was profiled, and TCRdb retains in-frame clones only, with some absent. The repertoire holds over 65,000 clones, 80% seen once, with 0.78% in the top ten. Sequencing was done on a sample of memory CD4+ T cells from blood. The chain couples TRBV4-1 to TRBJ1-2, with a possible D match to TRBD1 (6 bases). This receptor was obtained from an adult in good health and CMV-seronegative. CDR3 loop: CASSRDRNYGYTF. As DNA, the CDR3 is TGCGCCAGCAGCCGCGACAGGAACTATGGCTACACCTTC.